This paragraph reports one T cell receptor beta chain. Its antigen is not known. These data originate in a study of lymphopenia after photon versus proton radiotherapy. Study results and caveats: Better survival with proton therapy was suggested as possible, not demonstrated. Post-nadir TCR diversity decline inversely tracked overall survival among those who died. Post-nadir diversity loss with photons came from oligoclonal expansion, particularly CD8+ Temra cells. Photon-treated patients lost naive T cells and TCR diversity; proton-treated stayed stable.

Profiling relied on immunoSEQ multiplex PCR, and the TCRdb table lists in-frame clones only, not all of them. Of about 45,000 clones in the sample, roughly 85% were seen once. Trimming took 8 bases from V and 0 from J; bases not matched to a gene: 2. From germline, CDR1 is SGHRS and CDR2 YFSETQ. The CDR3 length is 13 residues. The chain couples TRBV5-1 to TRBJ2-7; 10 nucleotides agree with TRBD2. The clonotype comes from a man aged 40-49 years with gastric cancer. The specimen was peripheral blood, collected from a patient treated with photon-based radiotherapy. The CDR3 loop reads CASSGGSSYEQYF. CDR3 DNA: TGCGCCAGTAGCGGGGGGAGCTCCTACGAGCAGTACTTC.